These T cell receptor beta chains were read from a single sample in a study of control samples from healthy donors and cancer patients. Only in-frame clones appear in the TCRdb table, and some are missing; sequencing was by immunoSEQ multiplex PCR. The sample holds 65,000 to 75,000 clones, roughly 84% seen once. The sequenced material came from blood. The receptor source for this set is a woman between 50 and 59 years old in good health. Both conserved end residues are part of each CDR3. The D gene is left open where the match is weak. Some rows have no size entry. The others give once, few or many, or a class for an expanded clone.

D gene: NA; J gene: TRBJ2-1; V gene: TRBV28; clone size: NA; CDR3 length: 14; CDR3 DNA: TGTGCCAGCAGTTTTGATCAGGGGAGGAATGAGCAGTTCTTC; CDR3 protein: CASSFDQGRNEQFF
D gene: NA; J gene: TRBJ2-7; V gene: TRBV4-2; clone size: NA; CDR3 length: 15; CDR3 DNA: TGTGCCAGCAGCCAAGATACTAGCCGGGAATACGAGCAGTACTTC; CDR3 protein: CASSQDTSREYEQYF
D gene: NA; J gene: TRBJ1-2; V gene: TRBV12-3/TRBV12-4; clone size: NA; CDR3 length: 13; CDR3 DNA: TGTGCCAGCAGTTCCGGCAGTCCCTATGGCTACACCTTC; CDR3 protein: CASSSGSPYGYTF
D gene: NA; J gene: TRBJ2-7; V gene: TRBV28; clone size: NA; CDR3 length: 12; CDR3 DNA: TGTGCCAGCAGTGACGTTGGGAACGAGCAGTACTTC; CDR3 protein: CASSDVGNEQYF
D gene: NA; J gene: TRBJ2-7; V gene: TRBV11-2; clone size: NA; CDR3 length: 19; CDR3 DNA: TGTGCCAGCAGCTTAGTAACATTGCTTCGGACTACTTCCAAATACGAGCAGTACTTC; CDR3 protein: CASSLVTLLRTTSKYEQYF
D gene: NA; J gene: TRBJ1-5; V gene: TRBV20-1; clone size: NA; CDR3 length: 13; CDR3 DNA: TGCAGTGCTAGTAGGGCGACGAATCAGCCCCAGCATTTT; CDR3 protein: CSASRATNQPQHF
D gene: TRBD1; J gene: TRBJ2-2; V gene: TRBV7-9; clone size: NA; CDR3 length: 16; CDR3 DNA: TGTGCCAGCAGCTCCGGGACAGGATGGAACACCGGGGAGCTGTTTTTT; CDR3 protein: CASSSGTGWNTGELFF
D gene: NA; J gene: TRBJ2-2; V gene: TRBV19; clone size: once; CDR3 length: 15; CDR3 DNA: TGTGCCAGTAGCTGGGTAGGGGTGGTGGCCGGGGAGCTGTTTTTT; CDR3 protein: CASSWVGVVAGELFF
D gene: NA; J gene: TRBJ2-1; V gene: TRBV19; clone size: NA; CDR3 length: 14; CDR3 DNA: TGTGCCAGTAGGCACGTTAGCTCCTACAATGAGCAGTTCTTC; CDR3 protein: CASRHVSSYNEQFF
D gene: NA; J gene: TRBJ1-5; V gene: TRBV4-1; clone size: NA; CDR3 length: 14; CDR3 DNA: TGCGCCAGCAGCCAGAGACAGTCCAATCAGCCCCAGCATTTT; CDR3 protein: CASSQRQSNQPQHF
D gene: NA; J gene: TRBJ1-1; V gene: TRBV20-1; clone size: NA; CDR3 length: 11; CDR3 DNA: TGCAGTGCTAGAAAGAACACTGAAGCTTTCTTT; CDR3 protein: CSARKNTEAFF
D gene: NA; J gene: TRBJ2-3; V gene: TRBV9; clone size: NA; CDR3 length: 13; CDR3 DNA: TGTGCCAGCAGCGTAGACAGCACAGATACGCAGTATTTT; CDR3 protein: CASSVDSTDTQYF
D gene: NA; J gene: TRBJ1-2; V gene: TRBV9; clone size: NA; CDR3 length: 14; CDR3 DNA: TGTGCCAGCAGCCCAAGGACGGAAGCCTATGGCTACACCTTC; CDR3 protein: CASSPRTEAYGYTF
D gene: NA; J gene: TRBJ2-5; V gene: TRBV27; clone size: NA; CDR3 length: 18; CDR3 DNA: TGTGCCAGCAGTCCTAGGCCCCCGTGGTCGGGACGGAAAGAGACCCAGTACTTC; CDR3 protein: CASSPRPPWSGRKETQYF